A single sample is the source of the 9 T cell receptor beta chains below, sequenced in a study of shared clonotypes between healthy human individuals. Only in-frame clones appear in the TCRdb table, and some are missing; sequencing was by immunoSEQ multiplex PCR. The sample yields 660,000 or so clones, around 96% seen once. Naive CD8 cells lacked CD45RO, underwent positive selection for CCR7 and left out terminally differentiated effector memory CD45RA+ cells. What was sequenced was naive CD8+ T cells sorted from blood. These receptors all stem from a woman aged 30 to 39 in good health.

V gene TRBV28 combines with J gene TRBJ1-2; no definite D call. Germline loops: CDR1 MDHEN, CDR2 SYDVKM. The CDR3 has 13 amino acids. V lost 6 bases and J lost 4, with 12 bases in between. CDR3 DNA sequence: TGTGCCAGCAGCCCCGATTGGTCCTATGGCTACACCTTC. This translates into CASSPDWSYGYTF.

The V gene is TRBV7-8, the J gene TRBJ2-1; D possibly corresponds to TRBD2 (6 bases). Trimming stripped 3 bases from V and 7 bases from J, with 13 bases between. Germline CDR1 is SGHVS and CDR2 is FQNEAQ. The CDR3 spans 14 residues. CDR3 nucleotides: TGTGCCAGCAGCTTGATGAGACTAGATAATGAGCAGTTCTTC. Its translation: CASSLMRLDNEQFF.

Only one count was recorded for this clone. V usage is TRBV7-2 and J usage is TRBJ1-5, with D unresolved. Germline-derived CDR1 and CDR2 are SGHTA and FQGNSA. Trimming took 2 bases from V and 4 from J, leaving 9 bases between them. There are 14 residues in the CDR3. The CDR3 coding sequence is TGTGCCAGCAGCTTAAACCCCGCGAATCAGCCCCAGCATTTT. Amino acids: CASSLNPANQPQHF.

The chain combines TRBV7-9 with TRBJ1-4; the match to TRBD1 covers 10 bases. Germline trimming cut 5 bases from V and 8 bases from J; bases unmatched to any gene: 5. The length of the CDR3 is 14 residues. Germline V lookup: CDR1 SEHNR, CDR2 FQNEAQ (reference sequence). The CDR3, as DNA: TGTGCCAGCAGCGGGGACAGGGGAGGGGAAAAACTGTTTTTT. Protein: CASSGDRGGEKLFF.

The chain uses TRBV13 and TRBJ1-3; TRBD1 matches 9 bases. This CDR3 has 16 amino acids. Germline CDR1 is PRHDT and CDR2 is FYEKMQ (reference sequence). J gave up 2 bases and V 5 bases, and 7 bases lay outside the gene matches. The chain's CDR3 is CASSINRDRAGNTIYF. The CDR3 DNA reads TGTGCCAGCAGCATCAACCGGGACAGGGCTGGAAACACCATATATTTT.

The chain employs TRBV7-8 and TRBJ2-1, with D possibly being TRBD2 (6 bases). The CDR3 extends over 15 amino acids. The ends were cut back, 1 base at V and 8 bases at J, with 15 bases in the middle. CDR1 is SGHVS and CDR2 is FQNEAQ in the germline V gene. The chain's CDR3 is CASSLGYGGIYEQFF. CDR3 sequence (DNA): TGTGCCAGCAGCTTAGGGTATGGAGGGATCTATGAGCAGTTCTTC.

This rearrangement joins TRBV5-4 to TRBJ1-3; 7 positions match TRBD1. This CDR3 spans 14 amino acids. V shed 2 bases, J shed 4 bases, and the junction held 3 bases outside the gene matches. CDR1 is SGHNT and CDR2 is YYREEE in the germline V gene (reference sequence). CDR3 region: CASSFTGAGNTIYF. The CDR3 DNA is TGTGCCAGCAGCTTCACAGGGGCCGGAAACACCATATATTTT.

This chain links TRBV28 with TRBJ2-1; D ambiguous. Germline CDR1 reads MDHEN; CDR2 reads SYDVKM. This CDR3 is built from 14 residues. V was shortened by 8 bases and J by 4 bases, with 15 bases between the two germline ends. Here the CDR3 reads CASAASIGYNEQFF. The CDR3, as DNA: TGTGCCAGCGCAGCCTCTATCGGTTACAATGAGCAGTTCTTC.

V is TRBV28 and J is TRBJ2-7, with D hard to call. The CDR3 consists of 11 residues. V shed 8 bases and J shed 3 bases, with 8 bases lying between them. Germline V gene sequence: CDR1 MDHEN, CDR2 SYDVKM. DNA of the CDR3: TGTGCCAGCGCAGTAGGCTACGAGCAGTACTTC. It specifies CASAVGYEQYF.